This T cell receptor beta chain was sequenced during a study of T-cell reconstitution after alpha-beta-depleted transplantation in children. Study results and limitations: When one year had passed after transplant, most T-cell counts and diversity came from newly produced T cells. After transplant, at about two months, alpha-beta T cells were reportedly derived from several hundred expanded graft clones.

As to this clonotype: Antigen unknown.

Germline values: CDR1 LNHNV, CDR2 YYDKDF (reference sequence). This CDR3 has 17 amino acids. V lost 4 bases, J lost 0 bases, and 16 bases lay in between. Using unique molecular identifiers, the investigators prepared the TCRbeta library. TCRdb re-called the PCR reads through MiXCR, storing one row per CDR3 protein. The sample has 95,000 to 150,000 distinct CDR3 sequences; more than 20% are singletons. Sequenced here: PBMCs, mostly from graft donor cells, sampled 180 days after TCRalphabeta/CD19-depleted stem cell transplant. The clonotype comes from a male patient under 10 years old who had a stem cell transplant for chronic granulomatous disease, so the T cells may come from the graft donor. J is TRBJ2-4 and V is TRBV15; a weak D match, TRBD1 (5 bases). The CDR3 loop is CATSKGMGQLAKNIQYF. CDR3 bases: TGTGCCACCAGCAAAGGGATGGGGCAACTAGCCAAAAACATTCAGTACTTC.